These 15 T cell receptor beta chains share one sample of origin, sequenced in a study of shared clonotypes between healthy human individuals. In the naive CD8 group, cells lacked CD45RO and were positively selected for CCR7, so terminally differentiated effector memory CD45RA+ cells were left out. The repertoire was sequenced with immunoSEQ multiplex PCR; TCRdb's copy has only in-frame clones and lacks some. The table includes millions of clones, approximately 94% detected once. The sequenced sample was naive CD8+ T cells from PBMCs. All receptors derive from a man aged 18 to 29 in good health. Some clones in this sample may be carry-over from other donors' samples.

In regard to this clone: Other DNA sequences from this sample encode an identical CDR3 as well. The genes are TRBV27 and TRBJ1-5, with D possibly TRBD1 on 6 matching bases. Germline V lookup: CDR1 MNHEY, CDR2 SMNVEV (reference sequence). Trimming removed 1 base from V and 7 bases from J, with 11 bases in between. This CDR3 is 14 amino acids long. The CDR3 loop is CASSLWGAGQPQHF. CDR3 nucleotides: TGTGCCAGCAGTTTATGGGGGGCGGGCCAGCCCCAGCATTTT.

The CDR3 DNA sequence: TGTGCCAGTAGTGCCGGGACAGACGACCCCTCCCGGCTCTACGAGCAGTACTTC. Amino acids: CASSAGTDDPSRLYEQYF. This chain connects TRBV19 to TRBJ2-7; 7 bases are shared with TRBD1. The germline V gene has CDR1 LNHDA and CDR2 SQIVND (reference sequence). The V and J ends lost 5 bases and 3 bases, in that order; junction bases with no gene match: 19. The CDR3 is made up of 18 amino acids.

This CDR3 reads CAWRGGAGGYEQYF. CDR3 bases: TGTGCCTGGAGAGGTGGGGCAGGGGGCTACGAGCAGTACTTC. V and J are TRBV30 and TRBJ2-7, with TRBD1 matching 7 bases. Trimming removed 3 bases from V and 3 bases from J; junction bases left unmatched: 8. The CDR3 covers 14 residues. Germline V CDR1 and CDR2: GTSNPN, SVGIG (reference sequence).

This rearrangement joins TRBV4-1 to TRBJ1-2, with 7 bases matching TRBD1. The CDR3 covers 16 residues. Losses at the gene ends were 1 base for V and 7 bases for J; bases not matched to a gene: 12. The germline CDR1 and CDR2 sequences are MGHRA and YSYEKL. The DNA for the CDR3 is TGCGCCAGCAGCCAAGGGGGACAGCGACGTTATAGTGGCTACACCTTC. As protein: CASSQGGQRRYSGYTF.

This chain uses TRBV9 with TRBJ2-2; TRBD2 matches 9 bases. The V gene end was trimmed by 0 bases and the J gene end by 2 bases; junction bases not matched to a gene: 8. Looked up from germline, CDR1 is SGDLS and CDR2 is YYNGEE. CDR3 length: 18 residues. CDR3 in amino acids: CASSVATSGHSNTGELFF. CDR3 bases: TGTGCCAGCAGCGTAGCGACTAGCGGACACTCAAACACCGGGGAGCTGTTTTTT. Variable domain in full (rest from reference TRBV9 and TRBJ2-2): DSGVTQTPKHLITATGQRVTLRCSPRSGDLSVYWYQQSLDQGLQFLIQYYNGEERAKGNILERFSAQQFPDLHSELNLSSLELGDSALYFCASSVATSGHSNTGELFFGEGSRLTVL.

The V gene is TRBV27, the J gene TRBJ2-1; perhaps TRBD2 as D (5 bases). V was clipped by 5 bases and J by 4 bases, with 21 bases between them. CDR1 and CDR2 from the germline V gene are MNHEY and SMNVEV (reference sequence). The CDR3 extends over 17 amino acids. In DNA form, the CDR3 reads TGTGCCAGCAGTCCCTTATCCTCCCCAGCGGAGTACAATGAGCAGTTCTTC. Its translation is CASSPLSSPAEYNEQFF.

Note on this clone: Within the sample, other DNA sequences also encode this same CDR3. The genes are TRBV7-3 and TRBJ2-2; D is ambiguous. The germline V gene has CDR1 SGHTA and CDR2 FQGTGA. The germline V and J ends were trimmed by 3 bases and 5 bases, with 4 bases remaining between them. This CDR3 has 12 amino acids. For the CDR3, the DNA is TGTGCCAGCAGCTTGATTACCGGGGAGCTGTTTTTT. Its translation: CASSLITGELFF.

The rearrangement links TRBV5-8 to TRBJ1-2; TRBD1 matches 9 bases. Germline assignment: CDR1 SGHTS and CDR2 YDEGEE. CDR3 size: 15 residues. Trimming cost V 4 bases and J 8 bases; bases outside gene matches: 12. The DNA for the CDR3 is TGTGCCAGCAGCCCCGGGACAGGGAGGTCTTGGGGCTACACCTTC. Protein: CASSPGTGRSWGYTF.

This chain links TRBV5-1 with TRBJ2-7; no reliable D call. The CDR3 length is 13 residues. Germline assignment: CDR1 SGHRS and CDR2 YFSETQ. Trimming took off 5 bases at V and 1 base at J, with 10 bases between the two ends. DNA of the CDR3: TGCGCCAGCAGGTTTGGGTCGTCCTACGAGCAGTACTTC. Its protein product is CASRFGSSYEQYF.

J is TRBJ2-5 and V is TRBV9; 10 nucleotides align to TRBD2. The CDR3 is 17 amino acids. Germline trimming cut 0 bases from V and 5 bases from J; bases unmatched to any gene: 10. CDR1 is SGDLS, CDR2 YYNGEE, per germline. The DNA for the CDR3 is TGTGCCAGCAGCGTAGGGGGTAGCGGGAGGCCAGGGGAGACCCAGTACTTC. It yields the protein CASSVGGSGRPGETQYF. Together with reference TRBV9 and TRBJ2-5, the CDR3 gives the full variable domain: DSGVTQTPKHLITATGQRVTLRCSPRSGDLSVYWYQQSLDQGLQFLIQYYNGEERAKGNILERFSAQQFPDLHSELNLSSLELGDSALYFCASSVGGSGRPGETQYFGPGTRLLVL.

V gene TRBV6-5 combines with J gene TRBJ2-1; 7 nucleotides align to TRBD1. The germline CDR1 and CDR2 sequences are MNHEY and SVGAGI. Trimming cost V 5 bases and J 1 base; bases outside gene matches: 5. The CDR3 loop spans 15 amino acids. CDR3 DNA: TGTGCCAGCAGTCTGGACAGGAGGTCCTACAATGAGCAGTTCTTC. Its protein product is CASSLDRRSYNEQFF.

CDR3 sequence (DNA): TGTGCCAGCAGCTTCCCTCCGACTAGAACTCAGACCCAGTACTTC. Its protein is CASSFPPTRTQTQYF. This rearrangement joins TRBV7-2 to TRBJ2-5; weak D call: TRBD2 (6 bases). Germline assignment: CDR1 SGHTA and CDR2 FQGNSA. The CDR3 runs 15 residues. Trimming shortened V by 3 bases and J by 6 bases, and 17 bases separated the two germline ends.

The V gene is TRBV9, the J gene TRBJ2-5; TRBD1 aligns across 8 bases. This CDR3 contains 14 residues. V trimming: 5 bases; J trimming: 6 bases; junction bases outside the gene matches: 9. Looked up from germline, CDR1 is SGDLS and CDR2 is YYNGEE. Written as DNA, the CDR3 is TGTGCCAGCAGTGTGGGGACAGGTCTAAAGACCCAGTACTTC. This gives the protein CASSVGTGLKTQYF.

The J gene is TRBJ2-7, the V gene TRBV6-1; possibly TRBD1 or TRBD2 for D (5 bases each). The CDR3 length is 14 residues. Trimming removed 6 bases at V and 4 bases at J, with 16 bases between. Germline assignment: CDR1 MNHNS and CDR2 SASEGT. CDR3 DNA sequence: TGTGCCAGCAGGCCGGGACCAACTCTATACGAGCAGTACTTC. This codes for CASRPGPTLYEQYF.

This clone came up a few times. The CDR3 reads CASSTSTGSYGYTF. CDR3 sequence (DNA): TGTGCCAGCAGCACCTCGACAGGGAGCTATGGCTACACCTTC. The chain joins TRBV7-9 to TRBJ1-2; 7 bases are shared with TRBD1. V shed 5 bases and J 4 bases; nucleotides not matched to a gene: 7. The CDR3 is made up of 14 amino acids. Germline V lookup: CDR1 SEHNR, CDR2 FQNEAQ (reference sequence).